Following are 27 T cell receptor beta chains from one sample sequenced in a study of neurological immune-mediated disorders. TCRdb passed the 5' RACE reads through MiXCR, listing each CDR3 protein once. This table holds about 74,000 distinct CDR3 sequences, roughly 5.6% found once. The sample was PBMCs. These receptors were obtained from a man between 18 and 35 years old with multiple sclerosis.

This clonotype came up many times. The V and J genes are TRBV4-3 and TRBJ2-3; the D gene is possibly TRBD2 (6 bases). In germline, CDR1 is LGHNA, CDR2 YSLEER. V lost 4 bases, J lost 10 bases, and 24 bases lay in between. This CDR3 comprises 16 residues. The CDR3 here is CASSPGTFSGIGAQYF. DNA for the CDR3: TGCGCCAGCAGCCCTGGGACTTTTAGTGGAATCGGTGCGCAGTATTTT.

At least ten counts were recorded for this clonotype. The chain carries TRBV20-1 and TRBJ1-2; tentative D call: TRBD1 (6 bases). Per the germline V gene, CDR1 is DFQATT and CDR2 is SNEGSKA (reference sequence). The germline V and J ends were trimmed by 5 bases and 5 bases, with 15 bases remaining between them. The CDR3 extends over 13 amino acids. The CDR3 reads CSAHRDTEYGYTF. DNA of the CDR3: TGCAGTGCTCACAGGGACACTGAGTATGGCTACACCTTC.

This clonotype was picked up many times. The chain combines TRBV5-5 with TRBJ2-1; D not resolved. The V end lost 6 bases, the J end lost 5 bases, and 9 bases lay between the germline ends. CDR1 SGHKS and CDR2 YYEKEE come from the germline V gene (reference sequence). CDR3 length equals 12 residues. CDR3 residues: CASKRWDNEQFF. In nucleotides, the CDR3 is TGTGCCAGCAAGAGGTGGGACAATGAGCAGTTCTTC.

This clonotype was observed many times. The chain has TRBV3-1 and TRBJ1-5; no firm D call. Trimming stripped 1 base from V and 6 bases from J, with 7 bases between. The germline V gene encodes CDR1 LGHDT and CDR2 YNNKEL (reference sequence). This CDR3 is built from 13 residues. In DNA, the CDR3 is TGTGCCAGCAGCCAAGGGCACGGTCAGCCCCAGCATTTT. It is translated as CASSQGHGQPQHF.

Ten or more counts support this clonotype. The chain employs TRBV7-8 and TRBJ2-7, with TRBD2 matching 8 bases. The trim removed 3 bases at V and 6 bases at J, leaving 10 bases unmatched. Germline CDR1 is SGHVS and CDR2 is FQNEAQ. This CDR3 has 15 amino acids. As DNA, the CDR3 is TGTGCCAGCAGCTTCGCAATCGGGAGGGCCTCCGAGCAGTACTTC. It specifies CASSFAIGRASEQYF.

This clonotype was seen many times. This chain uses TRBV4-2 with TRBJ1-5; 9 bases align to TRBD1. The CDR3 totals 19 residues. V shed 6 bases, J shed 0 bases, and the junction held 15 bases outside the gene matches. Germline CDR1 reads LGHNA; CDR2 reads YNFKEQ. CDR3 bases: TGTGCCAGCAGTAGTGCGGCGGACAGGGGACCATATAGCAATCAGCCCCAGCATTTT. It yields the protein CASSSAADRGPYSNQPQHF.

This clonotype was counted at least ten times. The J gene is TRBJ1-2, the V gene TRBV12-3 or TRBV12-4; D may be TRBD1 (6 bases). Trimming took off 1 base at V and 2 bases at J, with 11 bases between the two ends. CDR3 length: 15 residues. CDR3 bases: TGTGCCAGCAGTTTAGTCCCGACAGGCAACTATGGCTACACCTTC. This encodes CASSLVPTGNYGYTF.

This clonotype was recorded many times. The chain is built from TRBV20-1 and TRBJ1-6, with 7 positions matching TRBD1. This CDR3 contains 14 residues. Germline V gene sequence: CDR1 DFQATT, CDR2 SNEGSKA (reference sequence). With V trimmed by 2 bases and J by 8 bases, 6 bases remained unmatched. The CDR3: CSARRTGGDSPLHF. The CDR3 nucleotides are TGCAGTGCTAGACGGACAGGAGGGGATTCACCCCTCCACTTT.

This clonotype was found many times. V and J are TRBV7-2 and TRBJ2-1, with 9 bases lining up with TRBD1. Germline trimming cut 3 bases from V and 6 bases from J; bases unmatched to any gene: 6. Per germline, CDR1 SGHTA and CDR2 FQGNSA. The length of the CDR3 is 15 residues. The chain's CDR3 is CASSFRQGQGNEQFF. In DNA, the CDR3 is TGTGCCAGCAGCTTCCGACAGGGACAGGGCAATGAGCAGTTCTTC.

There are many counts of this clonotype. V usage is TRBV6-1 and J usage is TRBJ2-2; 8 nucleotides match TRBD2. The ends lost 5 bases at V and 7 bases at J; junction bases unmatched: 12. This CDR3 has 16 amino acids. The germline V gene has CDR1 MNHNS and CDR2 SASEGT. In DNA form, the CDR3 reads TGTGCCAGCAGTCGATATGCAGCGGGAGAGGTCGGGGAGCTGTTTTTT. Translated: CASSRYAAGEVGELFF.

There are many counts of this clonotype. The V and J genes are TRBV12-3 or TRBV12-4 and TRBJ2-1; 15 nucleotides line up with TRBD2. V shed 6 bases and J 9 bases; nucleotides not matched to a gene: 0. CDR3 size: 13 residues. This chain's CDR3 is CASRGLAGGEQFF. DNA for the CDR3: TGTGCCAGCAGGGGACTAGCGGGAGGTGAGCAGTTCTTC.

Remarks on this clonotype: The junction and the germline gene differ at one end; a read error may be behind it. The chain combines TRBV29-1 with TRBJ1-3, with D possibly being TRBD1 (6 bases). Germline CDR1 is SQVTM and CDR2 is ANQGSEA. The CDR3 is 12 residues long. The CDR3 DNA follows: TGCAGCGTCGTGGGACATAGAAAAACCATATATTTT. Translation: CSVVGHRKTIYF.

This clonotype was seen repeatedly, ten times or more. The J gene is TRBJ2-7, the V gene TRBV27; D remains unclear. Germline CDR1 reads MNHEY; CDR2 reads SMNVEV (reference sequence). Trimming shortened V by 4 bases and J by 0 bases, and 13 bases separated the two germline ends. This CDR3 is 15 amino acids long. CDR3 nucleotide sequence: TGTGCCAGCAGTTCACCAACCGGGTACTCCTACGAGCAGTACTTC. Amino acids: CASSSPTGYSYEQYF.

In its sample, this clonotype was seen many times. This chain connects TRBV7-2 to TRBJ2-7, with 11 bases that match TRBD2. Germline CDR1 reads SGHTA; CDR2 reads FQGNSA. J gave up 2 bases and V 7 bases, and 4 bases lay outside the gene matches. The CDR3 covers 14 residues. CDR3 sequence reads: CASTHSGRAYEQYF. The CDR3 DNA reads as TGTGCCAGCACCCATAGCGGGAGGGCCTACGAGCAGTACTTC.

This clonotype has at least ten counts. The chain links TRBV7-2 to TRBJ1-3, with 8 bases identical to TRBD1. V shed 5 bases, J shed 7 bases, and the junction held 10 bases outside the gene matches. The CDR3 has 15 residues. The germline CDR1 and CDR2 sequences are SGHTA and FQGNSA. For the CDR3, the DNA is TGTGCCAGCAGCCCTCGGACAGGGTCGTTCAACACCATATATTTT. It yields the protein CASSPRTGSFNTIYF.

This clonotype was counted between two and nine times. The gene calls are TRBV5-1 and TRBJ1-1, with D maybe TRBD1 (5 bases). V lost 3 bases and J 5 bases, leaving 23 bases between the germline ends. CDR3 length: 17 amino acids. Looked up from germline, CDR1 is SGHRS and CDR2 is YFSETQ. The CDR3 nucleotides are TGCGCCAGCAGCTGGGGGAACCCGGGACTCGGGGTAACTGAAGCTTTCTTT. Residues: CASSWGNPGLGVTEAFF.

The chain combines TRBV12-3 or TRBV12-4 with TRBJ2-1, with 13 bases aligning to TRBD2. The CDR3 has 17 amino acids. V lost 6 bases and J lost 0; bases outside the gene matches: 5. In nucleotides, the CDR3 is TGTGCCAGCAGCCGTGGACTAGCGGGAGACTCCTACAATGAGCAGTTCTTC. Translated: CASSRGLAGDSYNEQFF.

This clonotype was detected many times. The rearrangement joins TRBV5-1 to TRBJ2-1; no definite D call. This CDR3 spans 15 amino acids. Germline CDR1 is SGHRS and CDR2 is YFSETQ. The V end was cut by 0 bases, the J end by 1 base, with 8 bases between. CDR3 residues: CASSLASGSYNEQFF. CDR3 nucleotide sequence: TGCGCCAGCAGCTTGGCGAGTGGGTCCTACAATGAGCAGTTCTTC.

This clonotype was detected many times. This sequence joins TRBV7-6 and TRBJ1-4; no clear D gene. This CDR3 has 15 residues. V was pared by 7 bases and J by 3 bases, with 15 bases between. Germline assignment: CDR1 SGHVS and CDR2 FNYEAQ. DNA of the CDR3: TGTGCCAGCACCCCTGCGGGGTGGGCTAATGAAAAACTGTTTTTT. Its protein product is CASTPAGWANEKLFF. Full variable domain (missing parts from reference TRBV7-6 and TRBJ1-4): GAGVSQSPRYKVTKRGQDVALRCDPISGHVSLYWYRQALGQGPEFLTYFNYEAQQDKSGLPNDRFSAERPEGSISTLTIQRTEQRDSAMYRCASTPAGWANEKLFFGSGTQLSVL.

This clonotype has ten or more counts. V is TRBV7-2 and J is TRBJ2-2, with 8 bases that match TRBD1. J was trimmed by 4 bases and V by 5 bases; bases with no gene match: 6. This CDR3 comprises 15 residues. CDR1 and CDR2 (germline): SGHTA, FQGNSA. CDR3 residues: CASSPGQGVTGELFF. In DNA, the CDR3 is TGTGCCAGCAGCCCCGGACAGGGTGTCACCGGGGAGCTGTTTTTT.

This clonotype was counted a few times. The chain combines TRBV20-1 with TRBJ2-3; D assignment may be TRBD1 or TRBD2 (5 bases each). The CDR3 is 13 residues long. V was pared by 6 bases and J by 9 bases, with 19 bases between. Per germline, CDR1 DFQATT and CDR2 SNEGSKA (reference sequence). As DNA, the CDR3 is TGCAGTGCCGAGGGGACCCTGCCTTACACGCAGTATTTT. Its protein product is CSAEGTLPYTQYF.

There are many counts of this clonotype. This chain joins TRBV2 and TRBJ1-5, with a possible D match to TRBD1 (5 bases). The CDR3 length is 14 residues. Trimming took 4 bases from V and 4 from J, leaving 11 bases between them. Germline V lookup: CDR1 SNHLY, CDR2 FYNNEI. The CDR3 reads CASSVGLTNQPQHF. CDR3 DNA sequence: TGTGCCAGCAGTGTGGGGCTTACAAATCAGCCCCAGCATTTT.

This clonotype was counted at least ten times. CDR3 amino acids: CSARPSSYRGRVTEAFF. The CDR3 DNA reads TGCAGTGCTAGACCCTCATCGTACAGGGGGCGAGTTACTGAAGCTTTCTTT. The chain has TRBV20-1 and TRBJ1-1, with TRBD1 matching over 9 bases. V was pared by 2 bases and J by 5 bases, with 15 bases of the junction left unmatched. CDR3 size: 17 residues. The germline V gene has CDR1 DFQATT and CDR2 SNEGSKA (reference sequence).

This clonotype was counted ten times or more. The chain employs TRBV20-1 and TRBJ2-7, with a weak D call TRBD1 (5 bases). The length of the CDR3 is 14 residues. V gave up 7 bases and J gave up 1 base, with 17 bases separating them. CDR1 DFQATT and CDR2 SNEGSKA come from the germline V gene (reference sequence). The chain's CDR3 is CSVIQAIKSYEQYF. Written as DNA, the CDR3 is TGCAGTGTAATACAGGCTATTAAGTCCTACGAGCAGTACTTC.

There are many counts of this clonotype. V gene TRBV6-2 or TRBV6-3 combines with J gene TRBJ2-1, with D uncertain. The V end was cut by 4 bases, the J end by 9 bases, with 7 bases between. This CDR3 has 11 amino acids. Germline assignment: CDR1 MNHEY and CDR2 SVGEGT. The CDR3 here is CASSFAREQFF. The CDR3 coding sequence is TGTGCCAGCAGTTTTGCACGTGAGCAGTTCTTC.

This clonotype was detected many times. The V call is TRBV6-5, the J call TRBJ1-1, with 7 bases aligning to TRBD1. CDR3 length equals 13 residues. The V gene end was trimmed by 6 bases and the J gene end by 6 bases; junction bases not matched to a gene: 7. Germline lookup yields CDR1 MNHEY and CDR2 SVGAGI. CDR3: CASSQTGRAEAFF. The CDR3 DNA sequence: TGTGCCAGCAGCCAGACAGGGAGAGCTGAAGCTTTCTTT.

This clonotype was counted ten times or more. At one end the junction does not follow the germline gene, possibly because of a read error. This chain connects TRBV20-1 to TRBJ1-5; D not certain. Germline V lookup: CDR1 DFQATT, CDR2 SNEGSKA (reference sequence). This CDR3 has 14 residues. The CDR3 nucleotides are TGCAGTGCTAAGGGTTGGACGTCGAATCAGCCCCAGAATTTT. Amino acid sequence: CSAKGWTSNQPQNF.